This TCR beta chain was captured by sequencing in a study of regulatory T cells in long-lasting Graves disease. Arm-PCR of CDR3 regions with iRepertoire HTBI primers generated TCR beta libraries. One entry per CDR3 protein, called by TCRdb with MiXCR from the multiplex PCR reads. The sample yields around 250,000 distinct CDR3 sequences, roughly 18% seen once. Time point: newly diagnosed GD, antithyroid drugs for less than 3 months. TCR sequences were obtained from RNA taken from PBMCs. Germline CDR1 is LNHDA and CDR2 is SQIVND (reference sequence). The V and J ends lost 3 bases and 2 bases, in that order; junction bases with no gene match: 4. The CDR3 consists of 16 residues. This clonotype has a count of ten or more.

This receptor was taken from a female donor with Graves disease. This material consisted of peripheral blood mononuclear cells (PBMCs), taken at new diagnosis, from a patient treated with antithyroid drugs. The V gene is TRBV19, the J gene TRBJ2-1; TRBD2 aligns across 10 bases. Here the CDR3 reads CASSIGLAGAYNEQFF. In DNA form, the CDR3 reads TGTGCCAGTAGTATCGGCCTAGCGGGAGCCTACAATGAGCAGTTCTTC. The complete variable domain, with remaining parts taken from reference TRBV19 and TRBJ2-1, reads DGGITQSPKYLFRKEGQNVTLSCEQNLNHDAMYWYRQDPGQGLRLIYYSQIVNDFQKGDIAEGYSVSREKKESFPLTVTSAQKNPTAFYLCASSIGLAGAYNEQFFGPGTRLTVL.